Here is one T cell receptor beta chain with its context. Its antigen is not known. The germline CDR1 and CDR2 sequences are KGHSH and LQKENI. CDR3 size: 14 residues. V was clipped by 1 base and J by 3 bases, with 9 bases between them. This specimen comes from a study of OX40 agonist ivuxolimab in advanced cancers. Whole-study context: Patients achieving partial responses numbered three: one hepatocellular carcinoma case and two cutaneous melanoma cases.

Profiled with immunoSEQ multiplex PCR; TCRdb holds only in-frame clones, not every one. The repertoire includes about 86,000 clones, about 90% of them detected once, and roughly 9.4% sits in the top ten. Whole-study findings and limits: Expanded clones belonging to CD8+ T cells outnumbered, on average, those of CD4+. Both blood CD4+ and CD8+ T cells showed clonal growth by week 6 at 0.1 to 3.0 mg/kg.

Autoimmune disease history or systemic immunosuppression disqualified patients. The material sequenced was CD4+ or CD8+ T cells sorted from blood, taken in a trial of the OX40 agonist ivuxolimab. The clonotype comes from an adult with an advanced solid tumor such as melanoma, head and neck, liver or kidney cancer. The chain recombines TRBV18 with TRBJ1-1; no clear D gene. The CDR3 DNA follows: TGTGCCAGCTCACCACGCGGCGGAGACACTGAAGCTTTCTTT. It encodes CASSPRGGDTEAFF.